A selection of T cell receptor beta chains follows, all from one sample in a study of brain T cells in children with intractable seizures. TCRdb's table, derived via immunoSEQ multiplex PCR, lists solely in-frame clones and lacks some. The sample consists of tens of thousands of clones, about 92% of them appearing once. The sequences come from peripheral blood, collected at surgery. These receptors originate from a boy under three years old with tuberous sclerosis and intractable seizures. CDR3s include the opening cysteine and the closing phenylalanine or tryptophan. A D gene is named only where the DNA matches it firmly. Clone size is stated in some rows and not others, as once, few, many or a class when expanded.

. | . | 14 | TRBJ1-1 | TRBV5-1 | CASSLKPSGTEAFF | TGCGCCAGCAGCTTAAAACCCTCTGGGACTGAAGCTTTCTTT
. | . | 15 | TRBJ2-1 | TRBV7-8 | CASSHRGGGLNEQFF | TGTGCCAGCAGCCATCGTGGGGGCGGGCTTAATGAGCAGTTCTTC
. | TRBD2 | 15 | TRBJ2-7 | TRBV3-1/TRBV3-2 | CASSQGGTSGSEQYF | TGTGCCAGCAGCCAAGGAGGGACTAGCGGGAGCGAGCAGTACTTC
. | . | 17 | TRBJ1-4 | TRBV30 | CAWSVPRPGSTNEKLFF | TGTGCCTGGAGTGTACCGCGTCCTGGGAGTACCAATGAAAAACTGTTTTTT
once | TRBD2 | 16 | TRBJ2-1 | TRBV19 | CASTPSPAGAYNEQFF | TGTGCCAGTACTCCCTCCCCAGCGGGAGCCTACAATGAGCAGTTCTTC
. | TRBD1 | 15 | TRBJ1-2 | TRBV6-5 | CASRRGDRSRDGYTF | TGTGCCAGCAGACGCGGGGACAGGTCGAGAGATGGCTACACCTTC
. | . | 13 | TRBJ2-1 | TRBV6-5 | CASTPNRRGEQFF | TGTGCCAGCACCCCGAACCGACGAGGTGAGCAGTTCTTC
. | . | 14 | TRBJ1-4 | TRBV25-1 | CASSADSLHGRLFF | TGTGCCAGCAGTGCCGACTCACTTCATGGTAGACTGTTTTTT
. | TRBD2 | 14 | TRBJ2-7 | TRBV29-1 | CSVEKSGKPYEQYF | TGCAGCGTTGAAAAAAGCGGGAAACCTTACGAGCAGTACTTC
. | . | 17 | TRBJ2-7 | TRBV7-9 | CATASALIREVVVEQYF | TGTGCCACCGCCTCAGCTTTAATCCGAGAAGTAGTTGTCGAGCAGTACTTC
. | . | 13 | TRBJ1-6 | TRBV5-1 | CASSPTLDSPLHF | TGCGCCAGCAGCCCCACACTGGACTCACCCCTCCACTTT
. | TRBD1 | 13 | TRBJ2-7 | TRBV7-9 | CASSLGTGYEQYF | TGTGCCAGCAGCTTAGGGACAGGTTACGAGCAGTACTTC
few | TRBD2 | 15 | TRBJ2-3 | TRBV5-1 | CASSTRTSGTDTQYF | TGCGCCAGCAGCACCCGGACTAGCGGCACAGATACGCAGTATTTT
. | . | 15 | TRBJ1-6 | TRBV5-1 | CASSLYEGLTSPLHF | TGCGCCAGCAGCTTGTATGAAGGGTTGACTTCACCCCTCCACTTT
few | . | 14 | TRBJ2-7 | TRBV28 | CASSFQGTPYEQYF | TGTGCCAGCAGTTTCCAGGGAACTCCCTACGAGCAGTACTTC
. | TRBD2 | 18 | TRBJ2-2 | TRBV11-3 | CASSLDGGGFANTGELFF | TGTGCCAGCAGCTTAGATGGCGGGGGGTTTGCGAACACCGGGGAGCTGTTTTTT
. | . | 15 | TRBJ2-7 | TRBV19 | CASSPSRRTSYEQYF | TGTGCCAGTAGTCCTTCCCGGCGGACCTCCTACGAGCAGTACTTC
. | TRBD2 | 15 | TRBJ2-1 | TRBV4-1 | CASSQAGLAGNEQFF | TGCGCCAGCAGCCAGGCGGGACTAGCGGGCAATGAGCAGTTCTTC
. | . | 14 | TRBJ1-2 | TRBV2 | CASSERQTNYGYTF | TGTGCCAGCAGTGAAAGGCAAACTAACTATGGCTACACCTTC
. | . | 14 | TRBJ2-7 | TRBV2 | CASSEGRYPNEQYF | TGTGCCAGCAGTGAGGGGCGGTACCCTAACGAGCAGTACTTC
. | . | 16 | TRBJ1-6 | TRBV6-1 | CASSVRTETFNSPLHF | TGTGCCAGCAGTGTACGGACGGAAACCTTTAATTCACCCCTCCACTTT
. | . | 13 | TRBJ2-3 | TRBV27 | CASSLRGANTQYF | TGTGCCAGCAGTCTCCGCGGGGCCAATACGCAGTATTTT